Presented here are 19 T cell receptor beta chains from one specimen sequenced in a study of CD8 T cells in Susac syndrome. RNA totalling 0.5 to 1 ug underwent reverse transcription with random hexamers. TCRdb analysed the immunoSEQ multiplex PCR reads with MiXCR anew, one entry per CDR3 protein. The sample includes around 160,000 distinct CDR3 sequences, roughly 93% of them seen just once. The specimen was CD4+ T cells from PBMCs. The receptors were gathered from a human donor in good health.

The V and J genes are TRBV14 and TRBJ1-1; 7 positions match TRBD1. The V and J ends lost 0 bases and 9 bases, in that order; junction bases with no gene match: 4. The CDR3 extends over 13 amino acids. Germline loops: CDR1 SGHDN, CDR2 FVKESK. The CDR3 region is CASSQDKTGQAFF. CDR3 DNA: TGTGCCAGCAGCCAAGACAAGACAGGGCAAGCTTTCTTT.

J is TRBJ2-2 and V is TRBV12-3 or TRBV12-4; 9 bases match TRBD2. This CDR3 has 17 amino acids. The J segment lost 2 bases and the V segment lost 2 bases, leaving 6 bases of the junction unmatched. The CDR3 nucleotides are TGTGCCAGCAGTTTATCTAGCGGGGTTCCTAACACCGGGGAGCTGTTTTTT. Its protein is CASSLSSGVPNTGELFF.

The chain uses TRBV5-6 and TRBJ2-7, with D possibly being TRBD2 (6 bases). Germline V gene lookup returns CDR1 SGHDT and CDR2 YYEEEE. Trimming took 7 bases from V and 5 from J, leaving 16 bases between them. The CDR3 totals 13 residues. CDR3 region: CASHLEGTNEQYF. CDR3 nucleotides: TGTGCCAGCCACCTGGAGGGGACGAACGAGCAGTACTTC. Full variable domain (rest looked up from reference TRBV5-6 and TRBJ2-7): DAGVTQSPTHLIKTRGQQVTLRCSPKSGHDTVSWYQQALGQGPQFIFQYYEEEERQRGNFPDRFSGHQFPNYSSELNVNALLLGDSALYLCASHLEGTNEQYFGPGTRLTVT.

The V and J genes are TRBV7-2 and TRBJ2-3; tentatively, D is TRBD1 or TRBD2 (5 bases each). Germline V gives CDR1 SGHTA, CDR2 FQGNSA. This CDR3 comprises 15 residues. The V gene lost 1 base and the J gene lost 1 base, with 9 bases spanning the gap. The CDR3 loop reads CASSLGGAGTDTQYF. In DNA, the CDR3 is TGTGCCAGCAGCTTAGGAGGGGCCGGCACAGATACGCAGTATTTT.

The chain has TRBV6-1 and TRBJ2-2, with 13 bases that match TRBD2. From germline, CDR1 is MNHNS and CDR2 SASEGT. Trimming cost V 5 bases and J 0 bases; bases outside gene matches: 6. This CDR3 has 18 residues. The CDR3 bases are TGTGCCAGCAGTCGACGACTAGCGGGGGGTGCGAACACCGGGGAGCTGTTTTTT. This codes for CASSRRLAGGANTGELFF.

The chain is built from TRBV18 and TRBJ2-7; D is unresolved. CDR1 KGHSH and CDR2 LQKENI come from the germline V gene. CDR3 length equals 11 residues. V lost 5 bases, J lost 7 bases, and 9 bases lay in between. The CDR3, as DNA: TGTGCCAGCTCAGATATGTGGGAGCAGTACTTC. This sequence encodes CASSDMWEQYF.

This chain uses TRBV20-1 with TRBJ1-6; D is perhaps TRBD1 (6 bases). The germline gives CDR1 DFQATT, CDR2 SNEGSKA (reference sequence). The V end was cut by 1 base, the J end by 10 bases, with 11 bases between. The CDR3 consists of 13 residues. The CDR3 bases are TGCAGTGCTAGAGGGCAGGGGTGGTCACCCCTCCACTTT. As protein: CSARGQGWSPLHF.

The rearrangement uses TRBV7-9 and TRBJ2-3; D may be TRBD2 (6 bases). This CDR3 spans 16 amino acids. V was cut by 5 bases and J by 1 base, with 16 bases left in between. Germline V gives CDR1 SEHNR, CDR2 FQNEAQ (reference sequence). The CDR3 DNA is TGTGCCAGCAGCCCCCCTCGGGGGTTGGGCACAGATACGCAGTATTTT. It yields the protein CASSPPRGLGTDTQYF.

V usage is TRBV20-1 and J usage is TRBJ1-1; D is unresolved. The CDR3 runs 14 residues. Germline lookup yields CDR1 DFQATT and CDR2 SNEGSKA (reference sequence). V lost 1 base to trimming and J lost 2 bases, with 11 bases between them. DNA of the CDR3: TGCAGTGCTAGAGTCGGGAGCCTTAACACTGAAGCTTTCTTT. This translates into CSARVGSLNTEAFF.

The chain joins TRBV3-1 to TRBJ2-1; unclear D gene. V was trimmed by 8 bases and J by 0 bases, leaving 14 bases between them. The CDR3 extends over 15 amino acids. Germline V gene data show CDR1 as LGHDT and CDR2 as YNNKEL (reference sequence). The CDR3: CASGLFRSSYNEQFF. CDR3 bases: TGTGCCAGCGGTCTGTTCAGGAGCTCCTACAATGAGCAGTTCTTC.

The chain has TRBV19 and TRBJ1-3; tentative D call: TRBD1 (5 bases). This CDR3 is built from 14 residues. CDR1 and CDR2 from the germline V gene are LNHDA and SQIVND (reference sequence). The V end lost 10 bases, the J end lost 0 bases, and 13 bases lay between the germline ends. The CDR3 protein is CATGRGTSGNTIYF. CDR3 DNA sequence: TGTGCCACAGGGCGTGGAACCTCTGGAAACACCATATATTTT.

The rearrangement joins TRBV7-9 to TRBJ2-3; no clear D. Germline V lookup: CDR1 SEHNR, CDR2 FQNEAQ (reference sequence). This CDR3 has 13 residues. Trimming left V 1 base short and J 4 bases short, with 6 bases between. The CDR3 protein is CASSLVSADTQYF. The CDR3 coding sequence is TGTGCCAGCAGCTTAGTATCCGCAGATACGCAGTATTTT.

This chain uses TRBV6-1 with TRBJ2-5, with D unclear. The CDR3 runs to 16 residues. Trimming pared 0 bases from V and 2 bases from J, leaving 13 bases between. CDR1 and CDR2 (germline): MNHNS, SASEGT. The CDR3 protein is CASSEAWSRGQETQYF. The CDR3 bases are TGTGCCAGCAGTGAAGCGTGGAGTCGCGGACAAGAGACCCAGTACTTC.

This sequence joins TRBV20-1 and TRBJ2-7, with TRBD1 identical over 7 bases. The CDR3 contains 12 residues. V trimming: 4 bases; J trimming: 5 bases; junction bases outside the gene matches: 5. The germline V gene has CDR1 DFQATT and CDR2 SNEGSKA (reference sequence). CDR3 amino acids: CSANRGRDEQYF. For the CDR3, the DNA is TGCAGTGCTAACAGGGGAAGGGACGAGCAGTACTTC.

The V gene is TRBV29-1, the J gene TRBJ2-7, with D maybe TRBD1 (5 bases). The germline gives CDR1 SQVTM, CDR2 ANQGSEA. The CDR3 contains 12 residues. Trimming pared 7 bases from V and 2 bases from J, leaving 12 bases between. CDR3 sequence reads: CSARTPTYEQYF. DNA of the CDR3: TGCAGCGCCAGGACACCGACCTACGAGCAGTACTTC.

The chain is built from TRBV20-1 and TRBJ1-6; no clear D. This CDR3 comprises 14 residues. Germline assignment: CDR1 DFQATT and CDR2 SNEGSKA (reference sequence). Trimming shortened V by 3 bases and J by 6 bases, and 12 bases separated the two germline ends. The CDR3 region is CSASQGPGNSPLHF. In DNA form, the CDR3 reads TGCAGTGCTAGCCAAGGGCCCGGTAATTCACCCCTCCACTTT.

The chain carries TRBV29-1 and TRBJ2-1, with a tentative D call TRBD2 (6 bases). V was shortened by 4 bases and J by 8 bases, with 12 bases between the two germline ends. CDR3 size: 12 residues. Per germline, CDR1 SQVTM and CDR2 ANQGSEA. The CDR3 nucleotides are TGCAGCGTTGGCCTAGCGCTCGATGAGCAGTTCTTC. It specifies CSVGLALDEQFF.

The chain joins TRBV28 to TRBJ2-4; D remains ambiguous. The CDR3 runs to 13 residues. Trimming shortened V by 10 bases and J by 0 bases, and 10 bases separated the two germline ends. Germline loops: CDR1 MDHEN, CDR2 SYDVKM. In DNA form, the CDR3 reads TGTGCCACCGAGACACCAGCCAAAAACATTCAGTACTTC. It codes for CATETPAKNIQYF.

This clonotype appeared a single time. This chain links TRBV3-1 with TRBJ2-7; D is unresolved. The germline V gene encodes CDR1 LGHDT and CDR2 YNNKEL (reference sequence). This CDR3 region has 12 residues. The ends were cut back, 1 base at V and 5 bases at J, with 6 bases in the middle. As DNA, the CDR3 is TGTGCCAGCAGCCAAGTTTCGCACGAGCAGTACTTC. This codes for CASSQVSHEQYF.